The 10 T cell receptor beta chains listed next were all sequenced from one sample in a study of identifying expanded T cells in peripheral blood. TCRdb's table, derived via immunoSEQ multiplex PCR, lists solely in-frame clones and lacks some. The table has 100,000 to 150,000 clones, around 88% seen once. Sequencing was done on a sample of blood. The source of these receptors is a person aged 18 to 70 in good health.

The chain links TRBV18 to TRBJ1-1, with a tentative D call TRBD1 (5 bases). V lost 6 bases and J 1 base, leaving 12 bases between the germline ends. The CDR3 spans 14 residues. Looked up from germline, CDR1 is KGHSH and CDR2 is LQKENI. The chain's CDR3 is CASSRGATNTEAFF. The CDR3 DNA sequence: TGTGCCAGCTCCCGAGGGGCGACGAACACTGAAGCTTTCTTT. Complete variable domain (other parts from reference TRBV18 and TRBJ1-1): NAGVMQNPRHLVRRRGQEARLRCSPMKGHSHVYWYRQLPEEGLKFMVYLQKENIIDESGMPKERFSAEFPKEGPSILRIQQVVRGDSAAYFCASSRGATNTEAFFGQGTRLTVV.

In DNA form, the CDR3 reads TGTGCCAGCAGTTTATTAGGGCTTGTGGGTGTCGGGACCCAGTACTTC. Translation: CASSLLGLVGVGTQYF. The chain links TRBV28 to TRBJ2-5; D is unresolved. The CDR3 runs 16 residues. CDR1 is MDHEN, CDR2 SYDVKM, per germline. Trimming removed 1 base from V and 7 bases from J, with 19 bases in between.

The gene calls are TRBV27 and TRBJ2-1, with D possibly being TRBD2 (5 bases). The CDR3 is 15 amino acids. From germline, CDR1 is MNHEY and CDR2 SMNVEV (reference sequence). Deletions cut 3 bases from V and 2 bases from J, with 11 bases between. The CDR3 bases are TGTGCCAGCAGTTTCGAGGGAGAACCCTACAATGAGCAGTTCTTC. Translating gives CASSFEGEPYNEQFF.

J is TRBJ2-1 and V is TRBV7-3, with 8 bases lining up with TRBD1. V shed 5 bases, J shed 0 bases, and the junction held 6 bases outside the gene matches. The V gene's germline CDR1 is SGHTA and CDR2 FQGTGA. This CDR3 is 16 amino acids long. CDR3 loop: CASSRSGGNSYNEQFF. The CDR3 DNA is TGTGCCAGCAGCAGATCAGGGGGCAACTCCTACAATGAGCAGTTCTTC.

The rearrangement uses TRBV15 and TRBJ1-1; tentative D call: TRBD1 (5 bases). Trimming cost V 1 base and J 4 bases, with 13 bases left between them. CDR1 and CDR2 (germline): LNHNV, YYDKDF (reference sequence). The CDR3 runs 15 residues. The CDR3 here is CATSRVATGGTEAFF. CDR3 bases: TGTGCCACCAGCAGAGTAGCGACGGGGGGCACTGAAGCTTTCTTT.

The V call is TRBV6-1, the J call TRBJ2-7; weak D call: TRBD1 (6 bases). V lost 5 bases and J 6 bases, leaving 17 bases between the germline ends. Germline V CDR1 and CDR2: MNHNS, SASEGT. This CDR3 is built from 14 residues. The CDR3 coding sequence is TGTGCCAGCAGTATAATCGGGCAGGGGCGCGAGCAGTACTTC. This sequence encodes CASSIIGQGREQYF.

The chain couples TRBV5-1 to TRBJ2-5; D ambiguous. V was pared by 1 base and J by 0 bases, with 7 bases between. This CDR3 is built from 14 residues. Germline CDR1 is SGHRS and CDR2 is YFSETQ. The CDR3 DNA is TGCGCCAGCAGCTTGAAGTCGGACCAAGAGACCCAGTACTTC. Residues: CASSLKSDQETQYF.

CDR3 residues: CASSRSGGPTYNEQFF. The CDR3, as DNA: TGTGCCAGCAGCCGGAGCGGGGGGCCAACCTACAATGAGCAGTTCTTC. The J gene is TRBJ2-1, the V gene TRBV7-2, with 9 bases aligning to TRBD2. Trimming cost V 5 bases and J 2 bases; bases outside gene matches: 7. This CDR3 is 16 amino acids long. Germline V gives CDR1 SGHTA, CDR2 FQGNSA.

This rearrangement joins TRBV18 to TRBJ2-3, with D possibly TRBD2 on 7 matching bases. CDR1 and CDR2 from the germline V gene are KGHSH and LQKENI. The V gene lost 6 bases and the J gene lost 1 base, with 14 bases spanning the gap. The CDR3 contains 15 residues. DNA of the CDR3: TGTGCCAGCTCCCTACAGGGAGGGGGCACAGATACGCAGTATTTT. This codes for CASSLQGGGTDTQYF.

The rearrangement uses TRBV18 and TRBJ2-7, with 8 bases lining up with TRBD2. Germline values: CDR1 KGHSH, CDR2 LQKENI. V lost 1 base and J lost 0; bases outside the gene matches: 5. The CDR3 consists of 16 residues. The DNA of the CDR3 is TGTGCCAGCTCACCACAGCGGGAGTTTACCTCCTACGAGCAGTACTTC. Protein sequence: CASSPQREFTSYEQYF.